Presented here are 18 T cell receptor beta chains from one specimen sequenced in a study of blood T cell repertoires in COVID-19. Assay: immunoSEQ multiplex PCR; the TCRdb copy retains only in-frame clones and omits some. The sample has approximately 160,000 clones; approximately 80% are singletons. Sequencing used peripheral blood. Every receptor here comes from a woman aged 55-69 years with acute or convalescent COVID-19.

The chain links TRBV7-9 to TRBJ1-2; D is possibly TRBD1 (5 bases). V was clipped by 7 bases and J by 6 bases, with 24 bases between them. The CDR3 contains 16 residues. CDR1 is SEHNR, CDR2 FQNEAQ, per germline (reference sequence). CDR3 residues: CASTLDGARAAHGYTF. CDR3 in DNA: TGTGCCAGCACGTTAGATGGGGCCAGGGCTGCGCATGGCTACACCTTC.

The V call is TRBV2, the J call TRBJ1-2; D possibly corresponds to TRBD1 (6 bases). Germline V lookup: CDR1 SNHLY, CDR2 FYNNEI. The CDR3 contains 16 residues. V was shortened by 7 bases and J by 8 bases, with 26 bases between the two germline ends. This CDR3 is CASILSRGAGVNGYTF. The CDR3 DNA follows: TGTGCCAGCATCCTCTCCCGGGGCGCAGGGGTTAACGGCTACACCTTC.

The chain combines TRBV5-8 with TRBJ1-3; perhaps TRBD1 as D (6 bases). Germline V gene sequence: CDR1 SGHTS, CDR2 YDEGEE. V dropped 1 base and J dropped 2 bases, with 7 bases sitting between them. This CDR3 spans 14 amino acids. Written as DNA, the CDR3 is TGTGCCAGCAGCTTGCGACAGGCTGGAAACACCATATATTTT. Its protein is CASSLRQAGNTIYF.

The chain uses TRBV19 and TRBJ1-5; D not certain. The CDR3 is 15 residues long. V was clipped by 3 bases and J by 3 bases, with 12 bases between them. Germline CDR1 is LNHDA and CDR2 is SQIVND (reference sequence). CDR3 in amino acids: CASSIIDSPNQPQHF. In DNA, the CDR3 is TGTGCCAGTAGTATTATAGACTCGCCCAATCAGCCCCAGCATTTT.

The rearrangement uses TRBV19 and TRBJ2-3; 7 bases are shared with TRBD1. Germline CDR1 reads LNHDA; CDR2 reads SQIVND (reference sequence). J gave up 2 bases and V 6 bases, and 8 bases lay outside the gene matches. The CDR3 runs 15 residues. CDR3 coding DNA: TGTGCCAGTAGGGGACAGCTGACTTCCACAGATACGCAGTATTTT. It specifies CASRGQLTSTDTQYF.

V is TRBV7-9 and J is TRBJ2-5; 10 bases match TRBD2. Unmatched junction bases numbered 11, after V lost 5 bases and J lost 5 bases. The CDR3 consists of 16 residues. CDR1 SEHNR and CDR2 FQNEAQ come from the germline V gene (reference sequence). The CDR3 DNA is TGTGCCAGCAGCCCTTTCAGCGGGGGGGCCTTGGAGACCCAGTACTTC. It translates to CASSPFSGGALETQYF.

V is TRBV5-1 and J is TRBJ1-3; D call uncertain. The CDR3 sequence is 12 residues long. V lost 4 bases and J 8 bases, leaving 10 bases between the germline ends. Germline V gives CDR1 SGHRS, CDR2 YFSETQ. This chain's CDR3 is CASSLPTDTIYF. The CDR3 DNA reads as TGCGCCAGCAGCCTACCCACGGACACCATATATTTT.

Here the CDR3 reads CASSEKDRDNQPQHF. CDR3 in DNA: TGTGCCAGCAGTGAGAAGGACAGGGATAATCAGCCCCAGCATTTT. V is TRBV6-1 and J is TRBJ1-5; TRBD1 matches at 8 bases. The V segment lost 3 bases and the J segment 4 bases; nucleotides outside the gene matches: 5. There are 15 residues in the CDR3. Looked up from germline, CDR1 is MNHNS and CDR2 is SASEGT.

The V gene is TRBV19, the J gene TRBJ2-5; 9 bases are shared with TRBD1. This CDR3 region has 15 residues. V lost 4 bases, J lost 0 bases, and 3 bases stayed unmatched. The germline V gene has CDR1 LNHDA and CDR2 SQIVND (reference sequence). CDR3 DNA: TGTGCCAGTAGTACGACAGGGGGGAACCAAGAGACCCAGTACTTC. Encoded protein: CASSTTGGNQETQYF.

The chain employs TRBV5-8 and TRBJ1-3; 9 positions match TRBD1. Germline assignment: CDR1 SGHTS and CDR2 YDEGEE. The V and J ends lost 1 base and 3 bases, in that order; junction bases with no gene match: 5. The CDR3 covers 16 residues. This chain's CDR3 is CASSLRGQGYGNTIYF. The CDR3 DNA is TGTGCCAGCAGCTTGAGGGGACAGGGATATGGAAACACCATATATTTT.

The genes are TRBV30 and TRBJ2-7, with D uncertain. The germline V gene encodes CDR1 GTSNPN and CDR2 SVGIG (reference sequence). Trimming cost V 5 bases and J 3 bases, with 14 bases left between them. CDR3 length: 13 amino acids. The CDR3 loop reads CAWGYPTYYEQYF. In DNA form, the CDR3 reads TGTGCCTGGGGGTACCCAACCTACTACGAGCAGTACTTC.

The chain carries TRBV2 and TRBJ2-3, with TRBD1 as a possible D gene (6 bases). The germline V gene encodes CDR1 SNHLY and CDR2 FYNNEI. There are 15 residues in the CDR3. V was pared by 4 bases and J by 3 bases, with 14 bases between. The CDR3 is CASSGGTFRTDTQYF. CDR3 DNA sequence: TGTGCCAGCAGTGGAGGGACATTTCGGACAGATACGCAGTATTTT.

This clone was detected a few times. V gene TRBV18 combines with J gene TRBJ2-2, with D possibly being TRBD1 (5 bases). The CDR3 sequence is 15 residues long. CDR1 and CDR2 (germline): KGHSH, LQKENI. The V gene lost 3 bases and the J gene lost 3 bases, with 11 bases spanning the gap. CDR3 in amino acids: CASSPGQGDTGELFF. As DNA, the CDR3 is TGTGCCAGCTCACCGGGGCAGGGCGACACCGGGGAGCTGTTTTTT.

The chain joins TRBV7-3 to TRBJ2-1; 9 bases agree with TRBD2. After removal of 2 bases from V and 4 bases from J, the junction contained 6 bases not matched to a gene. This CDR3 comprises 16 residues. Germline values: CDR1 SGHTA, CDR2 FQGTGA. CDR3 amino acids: CASSLLGLARYNEQFF. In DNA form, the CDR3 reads TGTGCCAGCAGCTTACTGGGACTAGCCCGTTACAATGAGCAGTTCTTC.

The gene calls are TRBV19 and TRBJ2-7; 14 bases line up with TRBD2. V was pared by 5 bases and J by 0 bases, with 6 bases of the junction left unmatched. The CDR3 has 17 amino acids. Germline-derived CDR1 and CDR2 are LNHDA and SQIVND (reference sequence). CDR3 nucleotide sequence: TGTGCCAGTAGTCCCGGGACTAGCGGGGGCCACTCCTACGAGCAGTACTTC. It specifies CASSPGTSGGHSYEQYF.

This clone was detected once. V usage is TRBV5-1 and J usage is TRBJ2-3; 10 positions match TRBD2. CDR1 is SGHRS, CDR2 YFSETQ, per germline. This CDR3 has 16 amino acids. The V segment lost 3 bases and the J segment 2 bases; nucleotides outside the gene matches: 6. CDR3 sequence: CASSSGLAAYTDTQYF. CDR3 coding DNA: TGCGCCAGCAGCTCCGGACTAGCGGCATACACAGATACGCAGTATTTT. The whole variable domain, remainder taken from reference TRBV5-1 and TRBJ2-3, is KAGVTQTPRYLIKTRGQQVTLSCSPISGHRSVSWYQQTPGQGLQFLFEYFSETQRNKGNFPGRFSGRQFSNSRSEMNVSTLELGDSALYLCASSSGLAAYTDTQYFGPGTRLTVL.

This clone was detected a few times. Here the CDR3 reads CASSAFGQSPRGYTF. CDR3 bases: TGTGCCAGCAGCGCCTTCGGACAGTCCCCTAGGGGCTACACCTTC. This rearrangement joins TRBV5-6 to TRBJ1-2, with D perhaps TRBD1 (6 bases). Germline V lookup: CDR1 SGHDT, CDR2 YYEEEE. V lost 4 bases to trimming and J lost 8 bases, with 21 bases between them. This CDR3 is built from 15 residues.

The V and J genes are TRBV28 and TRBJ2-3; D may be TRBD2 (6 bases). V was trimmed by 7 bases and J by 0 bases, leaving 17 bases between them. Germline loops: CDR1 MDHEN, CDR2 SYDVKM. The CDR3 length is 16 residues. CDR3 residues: CASIPGVAASTDTQYF. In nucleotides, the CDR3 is TGTGCCAGCATCCCGGGGGTGGCGGCGAGCACAGATACGCAGTATTTT.